The clone carrying this T cell receptor beta chain has only a few counts. Its target is unknown. CDR3 length: 13 amino acids. The V and J ends lost 3 bases and 9 bases respectively, with 14 bases between them. The TCRbeta library incorporated unique molecular identifiers. TCRdb reprocessed the PCR reads via MiXCR and lists one record per CDR3 protein. The table lists roughly 120,000 distinct CDR3 sequences, under 25% of them singletons. The data originate from a study of T-cell reconstitution after alpha-beta-depleted transplantation in children. Overall study results and limits: Newly generated T cells supplied most T-cell counts and diversity one year post-transplant. Reports say that about two months after transplant, the alpha-beta T cells came out of several hundred graft clones that had expanded.

The rearrangement joins TRBV12-3 or TRBV12-4 to TRBJ2-5; possibly TRBD2 for D (6 bases). The source is a male patient between 2 and 10 years old who had a stem cell transplant for chronic granulomatous disease, so the T cells may come from the graft donor. The sequencing here drew on PBMCs, mostly from graft donor cells, taken 180 days after TCRalphabeta/CD19-depleted stem cell transplant. CDR3 sequence: CASSLRGPGAQYF. The CDR3 coding sequence is TGTGCCAGCAGTTTGAGGGGTCCGGGGGCCCAGTACTTC.